The 11 T cell receptor beta chains given below trace back to one sample, sequenced in a study of T cell responses to AZD1222 COVID-19 vaccine. TCRdb's table, derived via immunoSEQ multiplex PCR, lists solely in-frame clones and lacks some. The data contain some 120,000 clones, 70% to 90% of them singletons. Sequenced here: peripheral blood, sampled on day 0 of AZD1222 vaccination. Every receptor here comes from an adult in good health.

CDR3 nucleotides: TGTGCCAGCTCACCAAGACAAGGAGGAAAGAGCTCCTACGAGCAGTACTTC. It yields the protein CASSPRQGGKSSYEQYF. The genes are TRBV18 and TRBJ2-7; D might be TRBD2 (5 bases). Between the trimmed V and J ends, which lost 2 bases and 0 bases, there was a span of 17 bases. CDR1 KGHSH and CDR2 LQKENI come from the germline V gene. The CDR3 extends over 17 amino acids.

This clone was observed a single time. The chain carries TRBV3-1 (or the pseudogene TRBV3-2) and TRBJ2-1; 14 bases agree with TRBD2. Germline CDR1 is LGHDT and CDR2 is YNNKEL (reference sequence). J gave up 4 bases and V 4 bases, and 3 bases lay outside the gene matches. The length of the CDR3 is 16 residues. This CDR3 reads CASSRGLAGAYNEQFF. The CDR3 DNA sequence: TGTGCCAGCAGCCGGGGACTAGCGGGGGCTTACAATGAGCAGTTCTTC.

The chain links TRBV19 to TRBJ2-3; 12 nucleotides align to TRBD2. V shed 10 bases and J 11 bases; nucleotides not matched to a gene: 16. The CDR3 has 15 amino acids. Germline V gene data show CDR1 as LNHDA and CDR2 as SQIVND (reference sequence). The CDR3 region has the DNA TGTGCCACCTCACTCCTAGCGGGAGGGCCCACAGGGCAGTATTTT. It is translated as CATSLLAGGPTGQYF.

This chain joins TRBV4-2 and TRBJ2-1; 8 positions agree with TRBD1. The V gene end was trimmed by 4 bases and the J gene end by 0 bases; junction bases not matched to a gene: 17. CDR1 LGHNA and CDR2 YNFKEQ come from the germline V gene. The CDR3 sequence is 20 residues long. CDR3 bases: TGTGCCAGCAGCCCCGGAATTGCAGGGGGCCGCGGCCGCTCCTACAATGAGCAGTTCTTC. Encoded protein: CASSPGIAGGRGRSYNEQFF.

This clone has only one observation. The rearrangement uses TRBV27 and TRBJ1-4; D remains unclear. V lost 6 bases and J lost 8, with 4 bases in between. Germline values: CDR1 MNHEY, CDR2 SMNVEV (reference sequence). The CDR3 contains 10 residues. The CDR3 spells CASRSEKLFF. The CDR3 coding sequence is TGTGCCAGCAGAAGCGAAAAACTGTTTTTT.

V gene TRBV7-9 combines with J gene TRBJ2-2, with TRBD1 identical over 9 bases. The germline V gene encodes CDR1 SEHNR and CDR2 FQNEAQ (reference sequence). The CDR3 length is 17 residues. The J segment lost 6 bases and the V segment lost 5 bases, leaving 13 bases of the junction unmatched. CDR3: CASSLQPGTGYAGELFF. In DNA form, the CDR3 reads TGTGCCAGCAGCCTACAACCCGGGACAGGGTACGCCGGGGAGCTGTTTTTT.

The CDR3 is CASSILNPQGVHNQPQHF. CDR3 in DNA: TGTGCCAGTAGTATACTTAATCCACAGGGGGTACACAATCAGCCCCAGCATTTT. The chain couples TRBV19 to TRBJ1-5; TRBD1 matches at 8 bases. The V segment lost 2 bases and the J segment 3 bases; nucleotides outside the gene matches: 12. The CDR3 length is 18 residues. Germline V CDR1 and CDR2: LNHDA, SQIVND (reference sequence).

The chain employs TRBV6-1 and TRBJ1-6, with D unclear. The CDR3 consists of 16 residues. V was shortened by 3 bases and J by 0 bases, with 9 bases between the two germline ends. Germline assignment: CDR1 MNHNS and CDR2 SASEGT. The CDR3 sequence is CASSDARSSYNSPLHF. The CDR3 DNA reads TGTGCCAGCAGTGATGCGAGGAGCTCCTATAATTCACCCCTCCACTTT.

The chain uses TRBV5-4 and TRBJ1-3; 7 bases agree with TRBD1. V lost 1 base, J lost 1 base, and 5 bases stayed unmatched. CDR1 and CDR2 from the germline V gene are SGHNT and YYREEE (reference sequence). This CDR3 is built from 16 residues. CDR3 bases: TGTGCCAGCAGCTTGTACAGGGGAACGTCTGGAAACACCATATATTTT. It codes for CASSLYRGTSGNTIYF.

The chain carries TRBV2 and TRBJ1-1, with 8 positions matching TRBD1. CDR1 and CDR2 (germline): SNHLY, FYNNEI. V shed 5 bases and J 4 bases; nucleotides not matched to a gene: 3. The CDR3 is made up of 13 amino acids. This CDR3 reads CASSIGTGTEAFF. The CDR3 region has the DNA TGTGCCAGCAGTATCGGGACAGGCACTGAAGCTTTCTTT.

In DNA, the CDR3 is TGTGCCAGCAGCCAAGATTTTCTGTCCGGGCAGCCCCAGCATTTT. Translation: CASSQDFLSGQPQHF. The chain combines TRBV3-1 (or the pseudogene TRBV3-2) with TRBJ1-5, with D unclear. This CDR3 is built from 15 residues. Germline V gene lookup returns CDR1 LGHDT and CDR2 YNNKEL (reference sequence). Trimming removed 0 bases at V and 7 bases at J, with 13 bases between.